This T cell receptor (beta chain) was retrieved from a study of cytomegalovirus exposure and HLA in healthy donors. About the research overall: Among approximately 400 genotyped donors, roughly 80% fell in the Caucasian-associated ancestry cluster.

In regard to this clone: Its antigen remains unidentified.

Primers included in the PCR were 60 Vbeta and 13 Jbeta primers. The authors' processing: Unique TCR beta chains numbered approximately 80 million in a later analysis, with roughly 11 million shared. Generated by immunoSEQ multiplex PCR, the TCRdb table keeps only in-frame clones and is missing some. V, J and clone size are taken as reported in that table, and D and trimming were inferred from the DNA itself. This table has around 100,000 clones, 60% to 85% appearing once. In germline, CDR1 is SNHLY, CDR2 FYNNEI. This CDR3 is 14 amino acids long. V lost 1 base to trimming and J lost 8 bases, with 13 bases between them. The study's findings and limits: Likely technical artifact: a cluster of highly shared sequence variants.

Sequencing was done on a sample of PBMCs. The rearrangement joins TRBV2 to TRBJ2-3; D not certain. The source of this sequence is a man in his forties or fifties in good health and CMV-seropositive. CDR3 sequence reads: CASSEVVGFGTQYF. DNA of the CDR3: TGTGCCAGCAGTGAAGTCGTTGGTTTCGGTACGCAGTATTTT.